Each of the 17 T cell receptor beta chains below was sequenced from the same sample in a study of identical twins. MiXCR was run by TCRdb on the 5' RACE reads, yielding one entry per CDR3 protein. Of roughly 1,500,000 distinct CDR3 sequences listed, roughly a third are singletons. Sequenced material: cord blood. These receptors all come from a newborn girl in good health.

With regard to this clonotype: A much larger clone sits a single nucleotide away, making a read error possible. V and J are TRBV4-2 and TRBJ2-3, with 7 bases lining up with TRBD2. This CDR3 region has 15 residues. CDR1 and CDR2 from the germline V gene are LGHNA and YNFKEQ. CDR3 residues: CASSQEASGTDMQYF. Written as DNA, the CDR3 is TGTGCCAGCAGCCAAGAAGCTAGCGGCACAGATATGCAGTATTTT.

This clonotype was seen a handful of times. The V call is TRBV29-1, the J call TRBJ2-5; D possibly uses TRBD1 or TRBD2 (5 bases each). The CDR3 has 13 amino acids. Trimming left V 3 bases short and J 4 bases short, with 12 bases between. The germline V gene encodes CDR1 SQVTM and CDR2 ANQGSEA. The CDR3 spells CSVDRGAGETQYF. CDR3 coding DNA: TGCAGCGTTGATAGAGGGGCGGGAGAGACCCAGTACTTC.

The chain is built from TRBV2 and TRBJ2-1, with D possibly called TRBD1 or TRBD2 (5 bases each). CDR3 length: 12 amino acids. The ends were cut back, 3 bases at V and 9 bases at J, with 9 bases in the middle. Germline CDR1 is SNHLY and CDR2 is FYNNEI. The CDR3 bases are TGTGCCAGCAGTGACTTCGGGGCTGAGCAGTTCTTC. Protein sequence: CASSDFGAEQFF.

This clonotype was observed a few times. CDR3 nucleotide sequence: TGTGCCAGCTCGCCCGGGACAGGGGTGCAGACGCAGTATTTT. Translation: CASSPGTGVQTQYF. The chain employs TRBV12-3 or TRBV12-4 and TRBJ2-3; TRBD1 matches 10 bases. The V segment lost 8 bases and the J segment 9 bases; nucleotides outside the gene matches: 11. The CDR3 is made up of 14 amino acids.

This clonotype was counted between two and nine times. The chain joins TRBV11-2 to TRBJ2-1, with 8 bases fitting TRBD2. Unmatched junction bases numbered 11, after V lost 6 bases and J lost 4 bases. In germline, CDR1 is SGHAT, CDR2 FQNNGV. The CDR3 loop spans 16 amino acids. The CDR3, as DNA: TGTGCCAGCAGTTCCAACAGGCGGGGGGCATACAATGAGCAGTTCTTC. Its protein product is CASSSNRRGAYNEQFF.

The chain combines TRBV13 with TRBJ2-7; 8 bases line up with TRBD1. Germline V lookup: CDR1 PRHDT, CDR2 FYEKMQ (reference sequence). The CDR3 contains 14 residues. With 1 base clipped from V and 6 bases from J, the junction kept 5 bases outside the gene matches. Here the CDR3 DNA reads TGTGCCAGCAGCTTAGTTGGACAGGGAGGCGAGCAGTACTTC. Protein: CASSLVGQGGEQYF.

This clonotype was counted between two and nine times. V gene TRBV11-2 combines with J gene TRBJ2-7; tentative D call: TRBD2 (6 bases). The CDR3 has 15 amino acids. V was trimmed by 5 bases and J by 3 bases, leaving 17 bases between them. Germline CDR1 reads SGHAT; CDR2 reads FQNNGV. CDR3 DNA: TGTGCCAGCAGCCTAACGAGGCGGGGAATCTACGAGCAGTACTTC. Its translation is CASSLTRRGIYEQYF.

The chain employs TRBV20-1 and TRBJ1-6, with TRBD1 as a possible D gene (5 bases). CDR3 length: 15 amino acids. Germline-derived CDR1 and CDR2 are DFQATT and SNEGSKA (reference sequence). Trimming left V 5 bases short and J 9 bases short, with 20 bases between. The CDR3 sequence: CSAPGPGGGTSPLHF. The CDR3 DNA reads TGCAGTGCTCCCGGGCCGGGGGGAGGTACTTCACCCCTCCACTTT.

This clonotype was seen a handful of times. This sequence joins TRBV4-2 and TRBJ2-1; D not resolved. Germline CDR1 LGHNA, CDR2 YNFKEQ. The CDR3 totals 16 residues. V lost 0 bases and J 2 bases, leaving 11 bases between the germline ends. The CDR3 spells CASSQEYRRPYNEQFF. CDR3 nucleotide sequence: TGTGCCAGCAGCCAAGAATACCGGAGACCCTACAATGAGCAGTTCTTC.

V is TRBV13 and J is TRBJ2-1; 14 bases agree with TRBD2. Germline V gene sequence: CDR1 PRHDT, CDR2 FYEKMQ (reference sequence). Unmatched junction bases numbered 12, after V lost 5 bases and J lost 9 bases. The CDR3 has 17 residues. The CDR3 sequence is CASSQTSGGASFTEQFF. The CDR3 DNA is TGTGCCAGCAGCCAGACTAGCGGGGGGGCCAGTTTCACTGAGCAGTTCTTC.

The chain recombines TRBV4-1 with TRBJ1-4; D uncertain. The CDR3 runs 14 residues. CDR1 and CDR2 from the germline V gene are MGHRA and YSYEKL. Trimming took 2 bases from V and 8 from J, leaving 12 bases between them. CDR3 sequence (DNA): TGCGCCAGCAGCCAAACGGGGATTCGGGAAAAACTGTTTTTT. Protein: CASSQTGIREKLFF.

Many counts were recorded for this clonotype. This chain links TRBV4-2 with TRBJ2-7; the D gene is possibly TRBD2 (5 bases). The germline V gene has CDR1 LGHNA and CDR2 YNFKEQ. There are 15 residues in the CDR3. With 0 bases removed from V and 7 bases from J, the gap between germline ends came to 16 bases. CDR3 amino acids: CASSQESAAGREQYF. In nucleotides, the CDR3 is TGTGCCAGCAGCCAAGAATCGGCGGCGGGTCGGGAGCAGTACTTC.

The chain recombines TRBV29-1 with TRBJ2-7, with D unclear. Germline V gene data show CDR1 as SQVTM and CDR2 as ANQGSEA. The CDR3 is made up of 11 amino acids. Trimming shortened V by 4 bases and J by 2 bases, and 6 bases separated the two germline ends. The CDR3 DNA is TGCAGCGTTGCGCACGCCTACGAGCAGTACTTC. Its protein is CSVAHAYEQYF.

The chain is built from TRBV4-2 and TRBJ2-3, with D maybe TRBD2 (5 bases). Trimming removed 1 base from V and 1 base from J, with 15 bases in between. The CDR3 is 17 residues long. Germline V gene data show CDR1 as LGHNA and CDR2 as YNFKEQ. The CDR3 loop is CASSQVPVGLGTDTQYF. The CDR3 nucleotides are TGTGCCAGCAGCCAAGTCCCCGTCGGACTCGGCACAGATACGCAGTATTTT.

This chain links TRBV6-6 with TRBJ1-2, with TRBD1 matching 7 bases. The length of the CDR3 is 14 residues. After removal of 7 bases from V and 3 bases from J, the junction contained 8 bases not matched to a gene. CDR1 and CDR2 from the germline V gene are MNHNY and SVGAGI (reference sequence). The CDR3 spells CASIKRQGDYGYTF. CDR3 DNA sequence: TGTGCCAGCATTAAAAGACAGGGCGACTATGGCTACACCTTC.

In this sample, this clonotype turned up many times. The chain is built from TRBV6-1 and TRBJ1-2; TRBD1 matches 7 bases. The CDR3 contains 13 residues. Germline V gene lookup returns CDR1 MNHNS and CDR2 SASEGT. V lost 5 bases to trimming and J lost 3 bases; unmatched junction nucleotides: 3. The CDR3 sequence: CASSRDRHYGYTF. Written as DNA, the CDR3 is TGTGCCAGCAGTCGGGACAGACACTATGGCTACACCTTC.

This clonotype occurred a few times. The CDR3 loop reads CSAAGLAGGLAKNIQYF. CDR3 DNA sequence: TGCAGTGCTGCTGGACTAGCGGGGGGACTAGCCAAAAACATTCAGTACTTC. This chain links TRBV20-1 with TRBJ2-4; TRBD2 matches at 14 bases. The length of the CDR3 is 17 residues. Trimming at V came to 5 bases and at J to 0 bases, leaving 6 bases not matched to a gene. Germline CDR1 is DFQATT and CDR2 is SNEGSKA (reference sequence).